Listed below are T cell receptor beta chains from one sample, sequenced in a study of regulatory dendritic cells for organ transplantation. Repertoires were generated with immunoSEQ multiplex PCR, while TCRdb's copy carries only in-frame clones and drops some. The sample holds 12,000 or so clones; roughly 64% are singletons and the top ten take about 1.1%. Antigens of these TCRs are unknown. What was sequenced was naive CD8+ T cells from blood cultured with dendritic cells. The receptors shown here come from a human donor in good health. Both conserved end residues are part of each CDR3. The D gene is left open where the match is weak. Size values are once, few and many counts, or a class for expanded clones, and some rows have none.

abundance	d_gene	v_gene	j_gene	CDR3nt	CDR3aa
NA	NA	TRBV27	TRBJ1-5	TGTGCCAGCAGTAACGGGGGTATCAATCAGCCCCAGCATTTT	CASSNGGINQPQHF
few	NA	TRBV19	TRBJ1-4	TGTGCCAGTAGTAACCCCTGGACTCTGCGAAGGGAAAAACTGTTTTTT	CASSNPWTLRREKLFF
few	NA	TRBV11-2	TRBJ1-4	TGTGCCAGCAGCCCCTGGGGGGGCGAACAGTTTTTT	CASSPWGGEQFF
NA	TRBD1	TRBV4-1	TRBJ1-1	TGCGCCAGCAGCCCCCAGGGGGCTGAAGCTTTCTTT	CASSPQGAEAFF
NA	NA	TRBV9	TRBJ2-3	TGTGCCAGCAGCACCAGATTCCGGGACTTTCGCACAGATACGCAGTATTTT	CASSTRFRDFRTDTQYF
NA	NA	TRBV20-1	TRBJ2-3	TGCAGTGCTAGTTGGGGCGGCACGCAGTATTTT	CSASWGGTQYF
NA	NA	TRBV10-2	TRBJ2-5	TGCGCCAGCAGTGAGTCGGTGGGGGCGGGAGAGACCCAGTACTTC	CASSESVGAGETQYF
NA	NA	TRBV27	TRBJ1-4	TGTGCCAGCAGTACCCGGGACATTTCAACAACTAATGAAAAACTGTTTTTT	CASSTRDISTTNEKLFF
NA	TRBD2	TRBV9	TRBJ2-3	TGTGCCAGCAGCGAGGGAGGGTTTGGAGATACGCAGTATTTT	CASSEGGFGDTQYF
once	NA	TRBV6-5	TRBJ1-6	TGTGCCAGCAGTTACAACGAGGGTGGGAATTCACCCCTCCACTTT	CASSYNEGGNSPLHF
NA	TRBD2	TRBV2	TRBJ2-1	TGTGCCATCCCTAGCGGGCGTGCTAATGAGCAGTTCTTC	CAIPSGRANEQFF
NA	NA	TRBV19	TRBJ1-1	TGTGCCAGTAGTGATACACCGAACACTGAAGCTTTCTTT	CASSDTPNTEAFF
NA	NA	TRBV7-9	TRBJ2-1	TGTGCCAGCAGCTTAGATGCGGGGGCGAACAATGAGCAGTTCTTC	CASSLDAGANNEQFF
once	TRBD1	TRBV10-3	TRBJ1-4	TGTGCCATCAGTGAGCCCGGACAGGGGCCTAATGAAAAACTGTTTTTT	CAISEPGQGPNEKLFF
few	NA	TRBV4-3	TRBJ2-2	TGCGCCAGCAGCCCCATGTACGGCGGGGAGCTGTTTTTT	CASSPMYGGELFF
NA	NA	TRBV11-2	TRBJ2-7	TGTGCCAGCAGCTTACCAGCCTACGAGCAGTACTTC	CASSLPAYEQYF
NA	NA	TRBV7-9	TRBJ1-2	TGTGCCAGCAGCTTAGGGACTGCCTTCAACTATGGCTACACCTTC	CASSLGTAFNYGYTF
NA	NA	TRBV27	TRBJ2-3	TGTGCCAGCAGTTTATGGCAGAACACAGATACGCAGTATTTT	CASSLWQNTDTQYF
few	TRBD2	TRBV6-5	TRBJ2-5	TGTGCCAGCAGTCTAGCGGGGGGGCCCGGGGAGACCCAGTACTTC	CASSLAGGPGETQYF
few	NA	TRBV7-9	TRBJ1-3	TGTGCCAGCAGCTTCCCGGGGTCGGGGGTTTCTGGAAACACCATATATTTT	CASSFPGSGVSGNTIYF
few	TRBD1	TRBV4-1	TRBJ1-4	TGCGCCAGCAGCCCCGGACAGGGGTTGCCTAATGAAAAACTGTTTTTT	CASSPGQGLPNEKLFF
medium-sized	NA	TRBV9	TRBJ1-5	TGTGCCAGCGCAAGAGGTGGTCTCAATGTACAGCCCCAGCATTTT	CASARGGLNVQPQHF
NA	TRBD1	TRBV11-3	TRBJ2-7	TGTGCCAGCAGCTCGGGACAGGGACCCTCCTACGAGCAGTACTTC	CASSSGQGPSYEQYF
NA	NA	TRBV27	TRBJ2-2	TGTGCCAGCAGTCCGTACCCTGGGCTGAACACCGGGGAGCTGTTTTTT	CASSPYPGLNTGELFF
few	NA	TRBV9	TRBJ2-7	TGTGCCAGCAGCCCGTCCGGGACACCGAACTACGAGCAGTACTTC	CASSPSGTPNYEQYF
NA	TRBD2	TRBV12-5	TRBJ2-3	TGTGCTAGTGGCTTAGCGGGGGGTAGCACAGATACGCAGTATTTT	CASGLAGGSTDTQYF
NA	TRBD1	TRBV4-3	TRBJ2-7	TGCGCCAGCAGCCTAGGGACAGTTTCCTACGAGCAGTACTTC	CASSLGTVSYEQYF
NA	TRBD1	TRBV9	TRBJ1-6	TGTGCCAGCAGCGTAGGGGACAGGGCGACCTATAATTCACCCCTCCACTTT	CASSVGDRATYNSPLHF
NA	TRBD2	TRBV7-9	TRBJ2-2	TGTGCCAGCAGACTACTAGCGGGGGACACCGGGGAGCTGTTTTTT	CASRLLAGDTGELFF
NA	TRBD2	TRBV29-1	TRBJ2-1	TGCAGCGTTGTAGGGAGCGGGGGCCACTCCTACAATGAGCAGTTCTTC	CSVVGSGGHSYNEQFF
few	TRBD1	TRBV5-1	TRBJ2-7	TGCGCCAGCAGCGCGGGGACAGGGCCCTCCTACGAGCAGTACTTC	CASSAGTGPSYEQYF
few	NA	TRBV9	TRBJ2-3	TGTGCCAGCAGCGTAGTGCCTCGGGGCAGGGGAAGCACAGATACGCAGTATTTT	CASSVVPRGRGSTDTQYF
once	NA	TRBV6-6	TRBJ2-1	TGTGCCAGCAGTGCGATCCTAGATGAGCAGTTCTTC	CASSAILDEQFF
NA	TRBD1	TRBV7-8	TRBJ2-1	TGTGCCAGCAGTATCAGACAGGGCTCCTACAATGAGCAGTTCTTC	CASSIRQGSYNEQFF
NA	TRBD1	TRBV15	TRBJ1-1	TGTGCCACCAGCCAGGACAGGGGGCTTTCTGAAGCTTTCTTT	CATSQDRGLSEAFF
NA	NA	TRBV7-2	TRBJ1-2	TGTGCCAGCAGATCAATAGCTAACTATGGCTACACCTTC	CASRSIANYGYTF
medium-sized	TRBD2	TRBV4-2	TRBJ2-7	TGTGCCAGCAGCCAATCCGGGACTAGCGGCGACGAGCAGTACTTC	CASSQSGTSGDEQYF
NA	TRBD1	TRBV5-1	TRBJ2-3	TGCGCCAGCAGCTTGGTATCGTACAGGGGGCATGTAGATACGCAGTATTTT	CASSLVSYRGHVDTQYF
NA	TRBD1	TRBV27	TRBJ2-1	TGTGCCAGCAGCGCCGGGACAGAGCCGTACAATGAGCAGTTCTTC	CASSAGTEPYNEQFF